This TCR beta chain originates from a study of T cells after yellow fever vaccination. Study observations and caveats: Abundant bulk-population clonotypes could contaminate the FACS-sorted repertoires. Post-booster samples contained most primary-vaccination clones (approximately 96% CD4, 88% CD8).

In regard to this clonotype: The target antigen is unknown.

The germline V gene encodes CDR1 SEHNR and CDR2 FQNEAQ (reference sequence). This CDR3 contains 16 residues. Germline trimming cut 3 bases from V and 0 bases from J; bases unmatched to any gene: 7. MiXCR, run by TCRdb on the 5' RACE reads, gives a single entry per CDR3 protein. Of 350,000 to 550,000 distinct CDR3 sequences in the sample, approximately 18% were seen once. Sequenced material: PBMCs, taken before the yellow fever booster vaccination. This clonotype originated in a young man who received the YFV17D yellow fever vaccine. This chain uses TRBV7-9 with TRBJ1-1; 7 bases map to TRBD1. CDR3 sequence: CASSLPFTGVNTEAFF. For the CDR3, the DNA is TGTGCCAGCAGCTTGCCTTTCACAGGGGTGAACACTGAAGCTTTCTTT.